This T cell receptor (beta chain) was identified during a study of metastatic and nonmetastatic thyroid tumors. General study findings and limits: Malignant tumors reportedly showed significantly higher TCR beta diversity than benign nodules in both blood and tumor.

This clone was observed many times. Its antigen is still unknown. This CDR3 is also generated by other DNA sequences in the sample. Study processing details: Construction of a distant-metastasis classifier for papillary thyroid cancer relied on CDR3 differences across clinicopathological groups. TCRdb reanalyzed the PCR reads with MiXCR. V and J calls and clone size were set by TCRdb, not the authors. The data hold 75,000 to 95,000 clones, with about an eighth observed a single time. The CDR3 sequence is 13 residues long. V was trimmed by 0 bases and J by 3 bases, leaving 6 bases between them. In germline, CDR1 is SGHDT, CDR2 YYEEEE. Not a single patient had been given any form of treatment at any point before undergoing thyroid surgery.

V is TRBV5-6 and J is TRBJ1-1; weak D call: TRBD1 (5 bases). The receptor was isolated from a female donor with papillary thyroid cancer or a benign thyroid nodule (not recorded which). Some clones in this sample may be carry-over from other donors' samples. The source material was blood. CDR3 in DNA: TGTGCCAGCAGCTTGGTCAGGGACACTGAAGCTTTCTTT. Protein: CASSLVRDTEAFF.